Below, 24 T cell receptor beta chains from the same sample are listed, as sequenced in a study of blood T cells in healthy people across ages. Primers used in a second PCR of roughly 7 to 12 cycles were a sample-barcoded 5' primer and a J-beta primer mix. TCRdb fed the 5' RACE reads into MiXCR, producing one record per CDR3 protein. The sample holds 600,000 to 900,000 distinct CDR3 sequences, 25% to 30% seen once. The data were also submitted as part of a second study, on T cells of mothers and their children.

Specimen: blood. These receptors all stem from a boy aged 5-17 years in good health.

This clonotype came up a few times. The gene calls are TRBV6-2 or TRBV6-3 and TRBJ2-1; TRBD2 matches 8 bases. Germline assignment: CDR1 MNHEY and CDR2 SVGEGT. Trimming at V came to 10 bases and at J to 5 bases, leaving 10 bases not matched to a gene. CDR3 length: 14 amino acids. CDR3 bases: TGTGCCACCGGGGGGGCTAGCGGCCACAATGAGCAGTTCTTC. This translates into CATGGASGHNEQFF.

The V call is TRBV20-1, the J call TRBJ2-7; 10 bases fit TRBD1. CDR3 length: 15 residues. Germline V gene data show CDR1 as DFQATT and CDR2 as SNEGSKA (reference sequence). J lost 1 base, V lost 3 bases, and 6 bases had no gene match. CDR3 loop: CSASSGQGTSYEQYF. CDR3 sequence (DNA): TGCAGTGCTAGCTCGGGACAGGGGACTTCCTACGAGCAGTACTTC.

This chain connects TRBV5-1 to TRBJ2-1; D is possibly TRBD1 or TRBD2 (6 bases each). V lost 0 bases and J 2 bases, leaving 12 bases between the germline ends. Germline assignment: CDR1 SGHRS and CDR2 YFSETQ. The CDR3 is 16 amino acids. DNA for the CDR3: TGCGCCAGCAGCTTGGTAGTGGGGGGCGCCTACAATGAGCAGTTCTTC. It specifies CASSLVVGGAYNEQFF.

The chain recombines TRBV4-2 with TRBJ2-7; D is undetermined. The CDR3 has 15 residues. V dropped 0 bases and J dropped 1 base, with 10 bases sitting between them. CDR1 and CDR2 from the germline V gene are LGHNA and YNFKEQ. CDR3 nucleotide sequence: TGTGCCAGCAGCCAAGATAGGGCTGCGTCCTACGAGCAGTACTTC. Amino acids: CASSQDRAASYEQYF.

CDR3 sequence reads: CASSLRGGSYEQFF. CDR3 DNA sequence: TGTGCCAGCAGCTTGCGGGGGGGCTCCTATGAGCAGTTCTTC. The chain carries TRBV5-6 and TRBJ2-5; 8 bases line up with TRBD2. The J call is in doubt because the DNA end fits TRBJ2-1 better. This CDR3 spans 14 amino acids. In germline, CDR1 is SGHDT, CDR2 YYEEEE.

This clonotype was seen a few times. This chain joins TRBV9 and TRBJ1-5, with TRBD1 matching 8 bases. Germline CDR1 and CDR2: SGDLS and YYNGEE. The CDR3 is 15 residues long. The junction had 4 bases not matched to a gene; V was cut back by 0 bases and J by 5 bases. The CDR3 spells CASSVGAGGYQPQHF. In nucleotides, the CDR3 is TGTGCCAGCAGCGTAGGGGCAGGGGGCTATCAGCCCCAGCATTTT.

The chain recombines TRBV12-3 or TRBV12-4 with TRBJ1-2; D remains ambiguous. The CDR3 sequence is 14 residues long. V was shortened by 10 bases and J by 8 bases, with 23 bases between the two germline ends. The CDR3 sequence: CATVGGTFARGYTF. The CDR3 region has the DNA TGTGCCACCGTCGGTGGCACCTTCGCGAGGGGCTACACCTTC.

In DNA, the CDR3 is TGTGCCAGCAGTTACCTGGGCGCCGGGGAGCTGTTTTTT. Translating gives CASSYLGAGELFF. V is TRBV6-2 or TRBV6-3 and J is TRBJ2-2; D gene uncertain. V lost 2 bases and J 6 bases, leaving 7 bases between the germline ends. This CDR3 contains 13 residues. In germline, CDR1 is MNHEY, CDR2 SVGEGT.

This sequence joins TRBV20-1 and TRBJ2-7; the D gene is possibly TRBD1 (5 bases). Trimming pared 5 bases from V and 4 bases from J, leaving 15 bases between. Germline CDR1 DFQATT, CDR2 SNEGSKA (reference sequence). The CDR3 consists of 13 residues. The CDR3 is CSAPVGPSYEQYF. CDR3 coding DNA: TGCAGTGCTCCGGTGGGGCCCTCTTACGAGCAGTACTTC.

This clonotype was picked up a small number of times. The chain uses TRBV7-3 and TRBJ2-7, with D possibly matching TRBD2 (5 bases). Germline V gene sequence: CDR1 SGHTA, CDR2 FQGTGA. The CDR3 sequence is 13 residues long. V lost 4 bases and J 6 bases, leaving 13 bases between the germline ends. CDR3 in amino acids: CASSSWTRGEQYF. CDR3 sequence (DNA): TGTGCCAGCAGCTCGTGGACTCGGGGCGAGCAGTACTTC. The whole variable domain, remainder taken from reference TRBV7-3 and TRBJ2-7, is GAGVSQTPSNKVTEKGKYVELRCDPISGHTALYWYRQSLGQGPEFLIYFQGTGAADDSGLPNDRFFAVRPEGSVSTLKIQRTERGDSAVYLCASSSWTRGEQYFGPGTRLTVT.

The CDR3, as DNA: TGTGCCAGCAGCAAACTAGCGGGAGAGAGGCGGGCCCACGAGCAGTACTTC. It encodes CASSKLAGERRAHEQYF. This chain connects TRBV21-1 to TRBJ2-5; the DNA was not compared with TRBD2, the D call given in the table. The last part of the DNA fits TRBJ2-7 better; the J call may be wrong. TRBV21-1 is tagged as a pseudogene. The CDR3 loop spans 17 amino acids.

V gene TRBV15 combines with J gene TRBJ2-5; TRBD1 is a possible D gene (6 bases). The CDR3 runs 15 residues. V was shortened by 5 bases and J by 1 base, with 14 bases between the two germline ends. Germline assignment: CDR1 LNHNV and CDR2 YYDKDF (reference sequence). The CDR3 bases are TGTGCCACCAGCGGGGGCATGGTGGCCCAAGAGACCCAGTACTTC. Translation: CATSGGMVAQETQYF.

The rearrangement uses TRBV7-9 and TRBJ1-2, with a possible D match to TRBD1 (5 bases). Trimming cost V 2 bases and J 1 base, with 11 bases left between them. Germline CDR1 and CDR2: SEHNR and FQNEAQ (reference sequence). This CDR3 contains 15 residues. The CDR3 loop is CASSLRAGSNYGYTF. CDR3 nucleotides: TGTGCCAGCAGCTTAAGGGCAGGGAGTAACTATGGCTACACCTTC.

This clonotype appeared a few times. The chain joins TRBV10-3 to TRBJ2-7; D gene unclear. Germline CDR1 and CDR2: ENHRY and SYGVKD. V gave up 1 base and J gave up 4 bases, with 5 bases separating them. The length of the CDR3 is 12 residues. DNA of the CDR3: TGTGCCATCAGTGAGTTGCAGTACGAGCAGTACTTC. Its protein product is CAISELQYEQYF.

This clonotype was observed a few times. The chain links TRBV21-1 to TRBJ2-5; no DNA check was done on the table's D call, TRBD2. The end of the DNA fits TRBJ2-7 better, so the J call may be wrong. TRBV21-1 represents a pseudogene. The CDR3 is 16 amino acids. In DNA form, the CDR3 reads TGTGCCAGCAGCTCAAAGTATTGGGACTTCTTCTACGAGCAGTACTTC. This sequence encodes CASSSKYWDFFYEQYF.

V is TRBV10-3 and J is TRBJ2-3; unclear D gene. Trimming left V 0 bases short and J 4 bases short, with 8 bases between. CDR1 is ENHRY and CDR2 is SYGVKD in the germline V gene. This CDR3 comprises 14 residues. Here the CDR3 DNA reads TGTGCCATCAGTGAGTCGGGCACGTCAGATACGCAGTATTTT. Translating it yields CAISESGTSDTQYF.

This clonotype was detected a few times. The chain is built from TRBV6-1 and TRBJ1-5, with D perhaps TRBD1 (5 bases). V was cut by 8 bases and J by 4 bases, with 12 bases left in between. This CDR3 spans 13 amino acids. Germline V gives CDR1 MNHNS, CDR2 SASEGT. CDR3 amino acids: CASAWQGNQPQHF. CDR3 DNA sequence: TGTGCCAGCGCCTGGCAGGGAAATCAGCCCCAGCATTTT.

Notes on this clonotype: A read error is likely, as this CDR3 ends without the conserved phenylalanine or tryptophan. The J gene is TRBJ2-7, the V gene TRBV27; D may be TRBD1 or TRBD2 (6 bases each). Trimming removed 3 bases from V and 3 bases from J, with 12 bases in between. The CDR3 has 14 amino acids. Looked up from germline, CDR1 is MNHEY and CDR2 is SMNVEV (reference sequence). The CDR3 protein is CASSLGAGGYEQYS. The CDR3 DNA sequence: TGTGCCAGCAGTTTGGGGGCCGGGGGCTACGAGCAGTACTCC.

This clonotype has a handful of counts. This sequence joins TRBV6-1 and TRBJ1-5; D is undetermined. The CDR3 is 16 residues long. From germline, CDR1 is MNHNS and CDR2 SASEGT. V was pared by 6 bases and J by 1 base, with 16 bases between. DNA for the CDR3: TGTGCCAGCAGCCGCCTCCCGGCGGAGAGCAATCAGCCCCAGCATTTT. It codes for CASSRLPAESNQPQHF.

This clonotype appeared a few times. The V and J genes are TRBV6-5 and TRBJ1-5; 7 bases are shared with TRBD1. Trimming took 0 bases from V and 5 from J; bases not matched to a gene: 4. CDR3 length: 15 amino acids. CDR1 and CDR2 from the germline V gene are MNHEY and SVGAGI. This CDR3 reads CASSYSWQGDQPQHF. In DNA, the CDR3 is TGTGCCAGCAGTTACTCATGGCAGGGGGATCAGCCCCAGCATTTT.

This clonotype was recorded a few times. A read error may account for a junction end that differs from germline. This chain links TRBV5-1 with TRBJ1-4; D unresolved. The CDR3 contains 11 residues. Looked up from germline, CDR1 is SGHRS and CDR2 is YFSETQ. The DNA for the CDR3 is TGCGCCAGCAGCTCACGTTTGGAGGCCCCTTTT. Translating gives CASSSRLEAPF.

The V gene is TRBV7-9, the J gene TRBJ1-4; D is unresolved. The CDR3 is 14 amino acids. The V end was cut by 5 bases, the J end by 5 bases, with 12 bases between. Germline V gene lookup returns CDR1 SEHNR and CDR2 FQNEAQ (reference sequence). The CDR3 sequence: CASSRRTENEKLFF. The CDR3 nucleotides read TGTGCCAGCAGCCGAAGGACGGAGAATGAAAAACTGTTTTTT. Variable domain in full (rest from reference TRBV7-9 and TRBJ1-4): DTGVSQNPRHKITKRGQNVTFRCDPISEHNRLYWYRQTLGQGPEFLTYFQNEAQLEKSRLLSDRFSAERPKGSFSTLEIQRTEQGDSAMYLCASSRRTENEKLFFGSGTQLSVL.

A few counts support this clonotype. The chain uses TRBV5-1 and TRBJ2-1; 11 bases align to TRBD1. Germline loops: CDR1 SGHRS, CDR2 YFSETQ. The CDR3 extends over 15 amino acids. With 5 bases clipped from V and 6 bases from J, the junction kept 7 bases outside the gene matches. CDR3 coding DNA: TGCGCCAGCAGACAAACAGGACAGGGGGCCAATGAGCAGTTCTTC. Protein: CASRQTGQGANEQFF.

The chain combines TRBV12-3 or TRBV12-4 with TRBJ2-7, with D unclear. V was trimmed by 5 bases and J by 9 bases, leaving 8 bases between them. CDR3 length: 10 amino acids. CDR3 in amino acids: CASSTTRQYF. CDR3 sequence (DNA): TGTGCCAGCAGTACGACCAGGCAGTACTTC.